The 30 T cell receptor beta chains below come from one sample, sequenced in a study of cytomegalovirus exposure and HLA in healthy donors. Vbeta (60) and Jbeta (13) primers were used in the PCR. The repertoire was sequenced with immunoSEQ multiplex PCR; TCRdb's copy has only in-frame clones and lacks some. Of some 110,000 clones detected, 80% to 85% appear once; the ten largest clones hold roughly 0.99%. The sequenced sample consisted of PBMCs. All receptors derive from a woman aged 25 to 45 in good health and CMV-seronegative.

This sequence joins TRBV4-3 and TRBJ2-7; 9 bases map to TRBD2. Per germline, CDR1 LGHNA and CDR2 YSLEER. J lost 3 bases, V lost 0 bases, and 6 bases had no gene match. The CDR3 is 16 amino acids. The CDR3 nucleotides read TGCGCCAGCAGCCAAGATCGGGCGGGAGGGAACTACGAGCAGTACTTC. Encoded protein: CASSQDRAGGNYEQYF.

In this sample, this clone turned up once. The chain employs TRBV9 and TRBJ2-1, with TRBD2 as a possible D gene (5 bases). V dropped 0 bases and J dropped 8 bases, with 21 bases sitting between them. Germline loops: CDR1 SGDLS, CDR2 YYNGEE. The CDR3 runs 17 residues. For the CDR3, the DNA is TGTGCCAGCAGCGTAGCCGGGAATACCGTACCGCGTCATGAGCAGTTCTTC. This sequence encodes CASSVAGNTVPRHEQFF.

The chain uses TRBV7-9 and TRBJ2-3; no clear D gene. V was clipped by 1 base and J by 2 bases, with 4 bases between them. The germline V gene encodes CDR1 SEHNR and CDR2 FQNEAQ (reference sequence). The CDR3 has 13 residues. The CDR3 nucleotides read TGTGCCAGCAGCTTAGATCTCACAGATACGCAGTATTTT. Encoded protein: CASSLDLTDTQYF.

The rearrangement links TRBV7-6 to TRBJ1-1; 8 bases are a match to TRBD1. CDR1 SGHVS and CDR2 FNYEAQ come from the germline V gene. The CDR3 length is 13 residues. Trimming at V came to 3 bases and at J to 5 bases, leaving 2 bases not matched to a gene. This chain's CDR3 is CASSLDRATEAFF. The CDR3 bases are TGTGCCAGCAGCTTGGACAGGGCGACTGAAGCTTTCTTT.

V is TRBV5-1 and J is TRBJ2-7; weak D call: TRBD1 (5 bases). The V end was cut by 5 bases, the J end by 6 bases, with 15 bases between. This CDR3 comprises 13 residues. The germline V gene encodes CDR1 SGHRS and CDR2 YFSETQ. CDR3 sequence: CASSFTQGSEQYF. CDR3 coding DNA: TGCGCCAGCAGTTTCACTCAGGGAAGCGAGCAGTACTTC. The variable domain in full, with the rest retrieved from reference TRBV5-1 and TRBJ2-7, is KAGVTQTPRYLIKTRGQQVTLSCSPISGHRSVSWYQQTPGQGLQFLFEYFSETQRNKGNFPGRFSGRQFSNSRSEMNVSTLELGDSALYLCASSFTQGSEQYFGPGTRLTVT.

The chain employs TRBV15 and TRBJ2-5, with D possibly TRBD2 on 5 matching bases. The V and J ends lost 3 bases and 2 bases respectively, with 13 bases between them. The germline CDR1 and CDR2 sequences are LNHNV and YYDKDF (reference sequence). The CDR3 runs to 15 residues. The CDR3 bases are TGTGCCACCAGCAGCTTTAAGGGAGTACAAGAGACCCAGTACTTC. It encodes CATSSFKGVQETQYF. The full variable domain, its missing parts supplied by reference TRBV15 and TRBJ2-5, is DAMVIQNPRYQVTQFGKPVTLSCSQTLNHNVMYWYQQKSSQAPKLLFHYYDKDFNNEADTPDNFQSRRPNTSFCFLDIRSPGLGDTAMYLCATSSFKGVQETQYFGPGTRLLVL.

CDR3 DNA: TGTGCCAGCAGTTCAGGACAGGCGAACACCGGGGAGCTGTTTTTT. As protein: CASSSGQANTGELFF. This chain joins TRBV5-4 and TRBJ2-2; TRBD1 matches 7 bases. J gave up 0 bases and V 5 bases, and 4 bases lay outside the gene matches. Germline CDR1 and CDR2: SGHNT and YYREEE (reference sequence). This CDR3 comprises 15 residues.

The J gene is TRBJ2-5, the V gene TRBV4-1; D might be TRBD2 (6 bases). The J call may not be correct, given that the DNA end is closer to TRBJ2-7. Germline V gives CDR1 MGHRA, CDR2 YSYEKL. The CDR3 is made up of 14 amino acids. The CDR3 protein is CASSTPGGGREQYF. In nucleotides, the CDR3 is TGCGCCAGCAGCACCCCCGGTGGAGGGCGCGAGCAGTACTTC.

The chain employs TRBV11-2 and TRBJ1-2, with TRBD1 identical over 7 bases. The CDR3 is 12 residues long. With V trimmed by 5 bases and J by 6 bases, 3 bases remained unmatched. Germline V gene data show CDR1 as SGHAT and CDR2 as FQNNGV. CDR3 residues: CASSGTGDGYTF. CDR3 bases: TGTGCCAGCAGCGGTACAGGGGATGGCTACACCTTC.

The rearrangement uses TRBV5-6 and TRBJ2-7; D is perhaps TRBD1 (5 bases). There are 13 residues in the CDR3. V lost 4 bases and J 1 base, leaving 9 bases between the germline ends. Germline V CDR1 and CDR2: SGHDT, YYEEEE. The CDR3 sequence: CASSPDTSYEQYF. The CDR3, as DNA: TGTGCCAGCAGCCCGGACACTTCCTACGAGCAGTACTTC.

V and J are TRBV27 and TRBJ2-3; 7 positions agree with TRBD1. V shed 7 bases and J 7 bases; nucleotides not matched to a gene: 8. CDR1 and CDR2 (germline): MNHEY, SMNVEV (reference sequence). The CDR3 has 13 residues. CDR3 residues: CASNPRQGNTQYF. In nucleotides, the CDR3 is TGTGCCAGCAACCCAAGACAGGGAAATACGCAGTATTTT.

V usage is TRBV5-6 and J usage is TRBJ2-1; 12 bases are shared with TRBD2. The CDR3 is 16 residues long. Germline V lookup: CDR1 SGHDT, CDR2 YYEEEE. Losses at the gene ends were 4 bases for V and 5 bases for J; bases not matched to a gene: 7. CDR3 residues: CASSLKLAGGHNEQFF. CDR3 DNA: TGTGCCAGCAGCCTCAAACTAGCGGGGGGCCACAATGAGCAGTTCTTC.

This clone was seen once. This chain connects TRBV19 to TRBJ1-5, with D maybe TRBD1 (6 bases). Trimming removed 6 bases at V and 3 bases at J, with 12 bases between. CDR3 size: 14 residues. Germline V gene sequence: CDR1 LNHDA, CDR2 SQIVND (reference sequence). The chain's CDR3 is CASSLDSYNQPQHF. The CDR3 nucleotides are TGTGCCAGTAGCTTGGACAGCTACAATCAGCCCCAGCATTTT.

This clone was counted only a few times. CDR3 amino acids: CASSQGPGAYTDTQYF. The CDR3 bases are TGTGCCAGCAGCCAAGGTCCGGGTGCCTACACAGATACGCAGTATTTT. The chain joins TRBV14 to TRBJ2-3; no definite D call. The CDR3 is made up of 16 amino acids. Germline V gene data show CDR1 as SGHDN and CDR2 as FVKESK. The ends were cut back, 1 base at V and 2 bases at J, with 13 bases in the middle.

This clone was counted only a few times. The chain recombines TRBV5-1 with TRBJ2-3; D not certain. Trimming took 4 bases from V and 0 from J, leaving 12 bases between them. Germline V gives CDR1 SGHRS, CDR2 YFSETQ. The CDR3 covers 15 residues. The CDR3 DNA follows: TGCGCCAGCAGCCCGACTCTTGCTAGCACAGATACGCAGTATTTT. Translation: CASSPTLASTDTQYF. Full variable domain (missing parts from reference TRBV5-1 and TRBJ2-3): KAGVTQTPRYLIKTRGQQVTLSCSPISGHRSVSWYQQTPGQGLQFLFEYFSETQRNKGNFPGRFSGRQFSNSRSEMNVSTLELGDSALYLCASSPTLASTDTQYFGPGTRLTVL.

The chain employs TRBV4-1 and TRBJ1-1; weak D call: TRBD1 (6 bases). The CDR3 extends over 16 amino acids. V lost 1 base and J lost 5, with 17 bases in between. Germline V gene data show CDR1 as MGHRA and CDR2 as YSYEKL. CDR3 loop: CASSQGSVGGGTEAFF. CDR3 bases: TGCGCCAGCAGCCAAGGATCGGTAGGGGGGGGGACTGAAGCTTTCTTT.

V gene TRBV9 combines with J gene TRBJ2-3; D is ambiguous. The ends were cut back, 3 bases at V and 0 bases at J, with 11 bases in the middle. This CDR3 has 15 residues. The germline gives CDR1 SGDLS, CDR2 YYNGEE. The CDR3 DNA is TGTGCCAGCAGCGCCACCGGGTTTAGCACAGATACGCAGTATTTT. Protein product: CASSATGFSTDTQYF.

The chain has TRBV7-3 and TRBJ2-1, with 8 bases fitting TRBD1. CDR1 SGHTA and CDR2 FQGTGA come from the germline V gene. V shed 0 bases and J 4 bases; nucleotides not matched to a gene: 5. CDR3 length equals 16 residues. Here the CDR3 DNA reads TGTGCCAGCAGCTTAACCGGACAGGGTGGGTACAATGAGCAGTTCTTC. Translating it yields CASSLTGQGGYNEQFF.

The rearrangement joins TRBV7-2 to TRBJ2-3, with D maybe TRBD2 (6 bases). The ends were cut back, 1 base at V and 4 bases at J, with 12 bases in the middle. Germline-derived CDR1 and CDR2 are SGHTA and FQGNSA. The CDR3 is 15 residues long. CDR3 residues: CASSLGGASADTQYF. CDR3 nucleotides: TGTGCCAGCAGCTTAGGCGGGGCTTCGGCAGATACGCAGTATTTT.

DNA of the CDR3: TGTGCCAGCAGCTTAAGACAGGGCAGCTATGGCTACACCTTC. Amino acid sequence: CASSLRQGSYGYTF. The chain carries TRBV7-9 and TRBJ1-2; 7 nucleotides align to TRBD1. With V trimmed by 2 bases and J by 4 bases, 4 bases remained unmatched. Germline assignment: CDR1 SEHNR and CDR2 FQNEAQ (reference sequence). The CDR3 consists of 14 residues.

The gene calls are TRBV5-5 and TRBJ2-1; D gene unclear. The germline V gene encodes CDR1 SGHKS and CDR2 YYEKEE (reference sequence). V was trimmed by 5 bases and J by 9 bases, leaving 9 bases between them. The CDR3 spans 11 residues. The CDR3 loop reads CASRVGVEQFF. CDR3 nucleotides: TGTGCCAGCAGGGTGGGCGTTGAGCAGTTCTTC.

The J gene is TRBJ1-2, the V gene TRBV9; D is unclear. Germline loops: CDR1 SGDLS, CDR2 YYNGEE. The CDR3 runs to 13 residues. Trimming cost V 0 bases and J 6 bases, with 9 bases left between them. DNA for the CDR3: TGTGCCAGCAGCGTAGGGTCGTCAGATGGCTACACCTTC. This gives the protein CASSVGSSDGYTF.

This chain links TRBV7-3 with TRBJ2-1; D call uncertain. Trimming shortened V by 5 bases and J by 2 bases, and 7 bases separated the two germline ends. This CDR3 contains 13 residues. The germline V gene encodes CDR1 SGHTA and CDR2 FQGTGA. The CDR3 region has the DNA TGTGCCAGCAGCCCCGACACCTACAATGAGCAGTTCTTC. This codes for CASSPDTYNEQFF.

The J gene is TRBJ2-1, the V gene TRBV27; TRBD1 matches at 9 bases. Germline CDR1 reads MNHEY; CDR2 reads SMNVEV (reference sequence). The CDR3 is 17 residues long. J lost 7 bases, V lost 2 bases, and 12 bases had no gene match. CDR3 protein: CASSLHPGQGWWNEQFF. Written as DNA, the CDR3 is TGTGCCAGCAGTTTACATCCGGGACAGGGATGGTGGAATGAGCAGTTCTTC.

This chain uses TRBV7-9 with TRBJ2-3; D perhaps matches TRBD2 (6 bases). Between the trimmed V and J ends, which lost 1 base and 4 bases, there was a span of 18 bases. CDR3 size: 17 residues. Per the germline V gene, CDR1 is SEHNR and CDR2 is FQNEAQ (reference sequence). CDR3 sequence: CASSLGDLGELADTQYF. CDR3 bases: TGTGCCAGCAGCTTAGGGGACTTAGGGGAGCTCGCAGATACGCAGTATTTT.

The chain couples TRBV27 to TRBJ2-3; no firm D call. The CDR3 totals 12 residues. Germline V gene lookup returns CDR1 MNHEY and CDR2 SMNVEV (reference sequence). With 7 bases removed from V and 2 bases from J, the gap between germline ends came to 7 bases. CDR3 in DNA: TGTGCCAGCAAAGCTTTCACAGATACGCAGTATTTT. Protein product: CASKAFTDTQYF.

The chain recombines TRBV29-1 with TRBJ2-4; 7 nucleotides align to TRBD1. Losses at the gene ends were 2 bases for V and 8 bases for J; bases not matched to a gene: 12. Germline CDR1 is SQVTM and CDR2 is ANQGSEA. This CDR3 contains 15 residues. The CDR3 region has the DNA TGCAGCGTTGAAATGATAGGGGGCGCCATGGACATTCAGTACTTC. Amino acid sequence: CSVEMIGGAMDIQYF.

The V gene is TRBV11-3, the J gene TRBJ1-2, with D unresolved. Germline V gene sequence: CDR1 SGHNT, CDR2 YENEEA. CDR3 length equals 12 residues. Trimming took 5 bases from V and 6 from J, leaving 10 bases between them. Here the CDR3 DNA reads TGTGCCAGCAGCCCCCCCGGGGATGGCTACACCTTC. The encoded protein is CASSPPGDGYTF.

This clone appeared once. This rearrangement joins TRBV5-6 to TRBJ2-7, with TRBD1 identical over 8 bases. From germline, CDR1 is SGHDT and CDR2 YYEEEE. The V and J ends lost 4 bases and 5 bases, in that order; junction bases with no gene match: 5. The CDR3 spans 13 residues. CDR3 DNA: TGTGCCAGCAGCGGGACAGGTTTCGACGAGCAGTACTTC. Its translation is CASSGTGFDEQYF.

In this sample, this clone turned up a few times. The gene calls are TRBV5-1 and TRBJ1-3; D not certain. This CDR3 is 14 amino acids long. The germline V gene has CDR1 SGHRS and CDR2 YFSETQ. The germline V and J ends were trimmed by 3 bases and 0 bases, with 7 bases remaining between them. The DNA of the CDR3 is TGCGCCAGCAGCTCACTAGGCTCTGGAAACACCATATATTTT. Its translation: CASSSLGSGNTIYF.